This TCR beta chain was recovered during a study of shared clonotypes between healthy human individuals (dated by TCRdb to 2020 to 2021). In the study overall: The cohort comprised a couple of women and a few men aged 18 to 49 years. For each donor, three plates each were used for CD4 naive and CD4 memory, two plates were used for CD8 naive, and one plate was used for CD8 memory. To estimate repertoire size and how much clonotypes are shared between individuals, the study performed deep sequencing of blood TCR repertoires from about five healthy adults. To increase sequencing depth and limit assay-specific biases, TCR repertoire library preparation and sequencing were carried out by different laboratories using diverse techniques. Each donor's leukapheresis produced roughly between roughly 0.9 and 8.9 billion PBMCs.

Using the deep immunoSEQ assay, multiplex PCR amplified TCR CDR3 regions from genomic DNA. Genomic DNA extracted from each cell subset was distributed evenly over all wells of several immunoSEQ 96-well plates, and each plate served as one replicate. For sorted subsets, around 200 ng genomic DNA, equal to 30,000 or so T cell genomes, was loaded into each replicate PCR. Purified libraries were measured with a Qubit 3.0 fluorometer, size-checked on a Bioanalyzer 2100, and measured again with the KAPA Library Quantification kit. Every immunoSEQ 96-well plate was sequenced on a separate single-read 150-cycle Illumina NextSeq 550 flow cell. Per the authors' processing: The immunoSEQ output contained only junctional sequences without quality scores, so filtering could not match that applied to full-length reads. Sequences were annotated with PyIR, a Python wrapper for IgBLAST v1.9, using IMGT germline references to assign V/J genes and CDR3. Reads were filtered out if the reads had weak V/J assignments (E-value above 1e-6), no CDR3, stop codons, out-of-frame junctions, or ambiguous translated residues. V3J clonotypes were defined as sequences sharing an identical inferred V gene, J gene, and CDR3 amino acid sequence. The percentage overlap between two repertoires was calculated by dividing the number of shared unique clonotypes by the size of the smaller repertoire. Richness of each repertoire was evaluated using RTK rarefaction, the Chao1 estimator, and Recon v2.1 estimates of unobserved clonotypes. For all TCRbeta clonotypes obtained by the gDNA method from a few donors, generation probabilities were computed with OLGA. The immuneACCESS repertoire file appears here via TCRdb, limited to in-frame rearrangements. These files lack a portion of the clones; in checked studies, under half of the deficit traces to unresolved V genes, and the cause of the others is not known. That table furnishes V, J and clone size, whereas the DNA furnished D and trimming. This sample gives a few million clones in total; around 93% of them show up just once. The ten largest clones add up to less than 2% of the sample.

CD8 naive samples were obtained by positive selection for CCR7 among CD45RO-negative cells, yielding a CD45RA+CCR7+ population from which TemRA cells were excluded. The donors were healthy, HIV-negative adults who had no recently reported acute infections or vaccinations. Every donor was a Caucasian adult residing in Nashville, Tennessee, USA. Blood was obtained by leukapheresis, after which PBMCs were separated by Ficoll-Histopaque density gradient centrifugation and cryopreserved in liquid nitrogen vapor phase. Analytical flow cytometry was used to check the purity and quantity of every magnetically sorted T cell population. Each sorted fraction had its genomic DNA isolated and then quantified by UV absorbance on a Nanodrop 2000c. This clone was counted only a few times. The antigen it recognizes is unknown. No base-level quality is on record; no much larger clone is a single base apart. Study-wide findings and limitations: Compared with non-shared clonotypes, clonotypes shared by all four sorted-subset donors had higher generation probabilities. Sampling was restricted to blood, and TCR repertoires in tissue are likely to differ from TCR repertoires in blood. The genetic and exposure-history diversity represented was limited by the small number of donors. Roughly 5% of naive CD4, 3.5% of naive CD8, roughly 2.5% of memory CD4, and 0.4% of memory CD8 clonotypes were shared across four donors. Based on pairwise subsampling, the degree of clonotype sharing among donors was expected to be affected by sequencing depth. Rarefaction of sorted-subset datasets indicated incomplete sequencing despite the large sequencing depth. Larger estimated clonotype richness was generally found for naive subsets than for memory subsets.

Taken from cysteine to phenylalanine, the CDR3 has 15 residues. Only the CDR3 portion is preserved as DNA: 45 bases, with reading frame beginning at the first base. The chain uses TRBV21-1 and TRBJ1-1. TRBV21-1 is marked as a pseudogene. Sequencing was done on a sample of naive CD8+ T cells from PBMCs. What the cell subset or site label conveys for this sample: CD45RA+CCR7+. The origin of this receptor is a man between 18 and 29 years old in good health. Some clones in this sample may be carry-over from other donors' samples. The bases are TGTGCCAGCAGCAAAGGAGTGCAGAAGAACACTGAAGCTTTCTTT. Its protein reads: CASSKGVQKNTEAFF.